The rows below give T cell receptor beta chains drawn from one sample of a study of early T cells in non-severe SARS-CoV-2 infection. Using its own MiXCR run on the 5' RACE reads, TCRdb lists one record per CDR3 protein. The table lists some 66,000 distinct CDR3 sequences, approximately 9.2% of them singletons. The sample consisted of whole blood. The receptors here all came from an adult who was a healthcare worker with PCR-confirmed SARS-CoV-2 infection or an uninfected control (not recorded which). Each CDR3 is given with its conserved first and last residue. A D gene is named only where the DNA matches it firmly. Some rows mark clone size as missing; the rest say once, few, many or name a class of expanded clone.

clone_size: few
j_call: TRBJ2-1
v_call: TRBV28
d_call: .
cdr3_nt: TGTGCCAGCAGTTCCGTGTGGGCCCATCGTAATGAGCAGTTCTTC
cdr3_aa: CASSSVWAHRNEQFF

clone_size: many
j_call: TRBJ2-1
v_call: TRBV5-4
d_call: TRBD2
cdr3_nt: TGTGCCAGCAGCTGGGGTGGGCTAGCGGGAGTTGGCTACAATGAGCAGTTCTTC
cdr3_aa: CASSWGGLAGVGYNEQFF

clone_size: .
j_call: TRBJ2-7
v_call: TRBV28
d_call: TRBD1
cdr3_nt: TGTGCCAGCAGGGGGACAGGGGTCCACGAGCAGTACTTC
cdr3_aa: CASRGTGVHEQYF

clone_size: .
j_call: TRBJ2-1
v_call: TRBV18
d_call: .
cdr3_nt: TGTGCCAGCTCACCAGAAACTGGGTCTTACAATGAGCAGTTCTTC
cdr3_aa: CASSPETGSYNEQFF

clone_size: .
j_call: TRBJ1-6
v_call: TRBV27
d_call: .
cdr3_nt: TGTGCCAGCAGTTTGCGGGGTGGTAGATCACCCCTCCACTTT
cdr3_aa: CASSLRGGRSPLHF

clone_size: many
j_call: TRBJ2-2
v_call: TRBV9
d_call: .
cdr3_nt: TGTGCCAGCAGCGTAAGTGTTAGCGTCAACACCGGGGAGCTGTTTTTT
cdr3_aa: CASSVSVSVNTGELFF

clone_size: .
j_call: TRBJ2-3
v_call: TRBV7-3
d_call: TRBD1
cdr3_nt: TGTGCCAGCTCTTCCGGACAGGGGATAGATACGCAGTATTTT
cdr3_aa: CASSSGQGIDTQYF

clone_size: .
j_call: TRBJ1-6
v_call: TRBV15
d_call: .
cdr3_nt: TGTGCCACCAGCAGGACGTGGCCCCCAGGGGATAATTCACCCCTCCACTTT
cdr3_aa: CATSRTWPPGDNSPLHF

clone_size: many
j_call: TRBJ2-1
v_call: TRBV11-3
d_call: TRBD1
cdr3_nt: TGTGCCAGCAGCTCAGGACAGGAAAGGAATGAGCAGTTCTTC
cdr3_aa: CASSSGQERNEQFF

clone_size: many
j_call: TRBJ1-5
v_call: TRBV27
d_call: TRBD1
cdr3_nt: TGTGCCAGCAGTGCTCGACGGACAGGGGGTCCCAGTCAGCCCCAGCATTTT
cdr3_aa: CASSARRTGGPSQPQHF

clone_size: many
j_call: TRBJ2-7
v_call: TRBV18
d_call: TRBD2
cdr3_nt: TGTGCCAGCTCCCCACCCCCCCAACGCGGGAGAAGTTCCGAGCAGTACTTC
cdr3_aa: CASSPPPQRGRSSEQYF

clone_size: few
j_call: TRBJ2-4
v_call: TRBV7-9
d_call: TRBD1
cdr3_nt: TGTGCCAGCAGCCTAGGGACAGGGATGCCCAAAAACATTCAGTACTTC
cdr3_aa: CASSLGTGMPKNIQYF

clone_size: .
j_call: TRBJ2-1
v_call: TRBV11-3
d_call: TRBD2
cdr3_nt: TGTGCCACCCCGAACGTAGCGGGTTGTCACAATGAGCAGTTCTTC
cdr3_aa: CATPNVAGCHNEQFF

clone_size: .
j_call: TRBJ2-5
v_call: TRBV5-1
d_call: .
cdr3_nt: TGCGCCAGCAGCTTGTTCGACTACCAACAAGAGACCCAGTACTTC
cdr3_aa: CASSLFDYQQETQYF

clone_size: many
j_call: TRBJ2-3
v_call: TRBV5-1
d_call: TRBD2
cdr3_nt: TGCGCCAGCAGGCCGACCGGAGCGGGGGGCACAGATACGCAGTATTTT
cdr3_aa: CASRPTGAGGTDTQYF

clone_size: .
j_call: TRBJ2-3
v_call: TRBV7-2
d_call: TRBD2
cdr3_nt: TGTGCCAGCAGCCTCCGGACTAGCCAAGATACGCAGTATTTT
cdr3_aa: CASSLRTSQDTQYF

clone_size: .
j_call: TRBJ2-7
v_call: TRBV20-1
d_call: TRBD2
cdr3_nt: TGCAGTGCTAGAGGGACTAGCGGGATTAGCTCCTACGAGCAGTACTTC
cdr3_aa: CSARGTSGISSYEQYF

clone_size: many
j_call: TRBJ1-2
v_call: TRBV5-4
d_call: .
cdr3_nt: TGTGCCAGCAGCGAGGGAGCTAACTATGGCTACACCTTC
cdr3_aa: CASSEGANYGYTF

clone_size: many
j_call: TRBJ1-4
v_call: TRBV3-1
d_call: .
cdr3_nt: TGTGCCAGCAGCCAAGGGATTGAAAAACTGTTTTTT
cdr3_aa: CASSQGIEKLFF

clone_size: many
j_call: TRBJ2-7
v_call: TRBV29-1
d_call: TRBD2
cdr3_nt: TGCAGCGCTAAGCGGGAGGACTCCTACGAGCAGTACTTC
cdr3_aa: CSAKREDSYEQYF

clone_size: many
j_call: TRBJ1-1
v_call: TRBV20-1
d_call: TRBD1
cdr3_nt: TGCAGTGCTGGGACAGAAAGGGTCACTGAAGCTTTCTTT
cdr3_aa: CSAGTERVTEAFF

clone_size: few
j_call: TRBJ2-7
v_call: TRBV6-2/TRBV6-3
d_call: .
cdr3_nt: TGTGCCAGCAGTCAACAATCAGGGGGGACGTTCTCCTACGAGCAGTACTTC
cdr3_aa: CASSQQSGGTFSYEQYF

clone_size: few
j_call: TRBJ2-2
v_call: TRBV11-3
d_call: .
cdr3_nt: TGTGCCAGCAGCCCCAAGTGGGGCGTCGACACCGGGGAGCTGTTTTTT
cdr3_aa: CASSPKWGVDTGELFF

clone_size: few
j_call: TRBJ2-5
v_call: TRBV20-1
d_call: TRBD1
cdr3_nt: TGCAGTGCCGGGGACAGGGGGATCGTGACCCAGTACTTC
cdr3_aa: CSAGDRGIVTQYF

clone_size: many
j_call: TRBJ2-1
v_call: TRBV5-6
d_call: TRBD1
cdr3_nt: TGTGCCAGCAGCTTGATAGACAGGGGCAATGAGCAGTTCTTC
cdr3_aa: CASSLIDRGNEQFF

clone_size: .
j_call: TRBJ2-2
v_call: TRBV6-1
d_call: .
cdr3_nt: TGTGCCAGCAAGGGCTTCACCGGGGAGCTGTTTTTT
cdr3_aa: CASKGFTGELFF

clone_size: .
j_call: TRBJ2-5
v_call: TRBV29-1
d_call: .
cdr3_nt: TGCACCATCGGAGGATCGTACCAAGAGACCCAGTACTTC
cdr3_aa: CTIGGSYQETQYF

clone_size: few
j_call: TRBJ1-2
v_call: TRBV20-1
d_call: .
cdr3_nt: TGCAGTGCTCCAAGCCCGGGGGAGAACTATGGCTACACCTTC
cdr3_aa: CSAPSPGENYGYTF

clone_size: .
j_call: TRBJ1-2
v_call: TRBV5-1
d_call: TRBD1
cdr3_nt: TGCGCCAGCAGCTTGGGGACAGGGAATGGCTACACCTTC
cdr3_aa: CASSLGTGNGYTF

clone_size: .
j_call: TRBJ2-7
v_call: TRBV30
d_call: .
cdr3_nt: TGTGCCTGGAGGCTCCGCGGTCGCGAGGAGCAGTACTTC
cdr3_aa: CAWRLRGREEQYF

clone_size: many
j_call: TRBJ2-2
v_call: TRBV19
d_call: TRBD1
cdr3_nt: TGTGCCAGTAGCTACGACAGGGGTGGGCTGTTTTTT
cdr3_aa: CASSYDRGGLFF

clone_size: .
j_call: TRBJ2-3
v_call: TRBV7-2
d_call: .
cdr3_nt: TGTGCCAGCAGCTTAGCGTCCGGGGGCACAGATACGCAGTATTTT
cdr3_aa: CASSLASGGTDTQYF

clone_size: many
j_call: TRBJ2-7
v_call: TRBV7-2
d_call: .
cdr3_nt: TGTGCCAGCAGCTTAGGACAGGGAGGATACGAGCAGTACTTC
cdr3_aa: CASSLGQGGYEQYF

clone_size: few
j_call: TRBJ2-7
v_call: TRBV12-3/TRBV12-4
d_call: TRBD1
cdr3_nt: TGTGCCAGCAGCGGGGGACAGGGCCCCTACGAGCAGTACTTC
cdr3_aa: CASSGGQGPYEQYF

clone_size: many
j_call: TRBJ1-2
v_call: TRBV6-2/TRBV6-3
d_call: .
cdr3_nt: TGTGCCAGCAGTTACGGACCCCCTGGGGGCGGCTATGGCTACACCTTC
cdr3_aa: CASSYGPPGGGYGYTF

clone_size: .
j_call: TRBJ2-4
v_call: TRBV5-4
d_call: .
cdr3_nt: TGTGCCAGCAGCGACAGACAGGGACGGGGGGCGTACTTC
cdr3_aa: CASSDRQGRGAYF

clone_size: .
j_call: TRBJ2-2
v_call: TRBV5-1
d_call: .
cdr3_nt: TGCGCCAGCAGTCCATACTCCACCGGGGAGCTGTTTTTT
cdr3_aa: CASSPYSTGELFF

clone_size: .
j_call: TRBJ2-7
v_call: TRBV20-1
d_call: TRBD2
cdr3_nt: TGCAGTGCTAGAGATCCACTAGCGGGAGACTACGAGCAGTACTTC
cdr3_aa: CSARDPLAGDYEQYF

clone_size: many
j_call: TRBJ2-1
v_call: TRBV28
d_call: .
cdr3_nt: TGTGCCAGCAGTGCGGGTGGGGATAGGTTAGCAGTTTTCTTC
cdr3_aa: CASSAGGDRLAVFF

clone_size: few
j_call: TRBJ1-1
v_call: TRBV3-1
d_call: TRBD1
cdr3_nt: TGTGCCAGCAGGAGAGGGGGCTCCGGGAACACTGAAGCTTTCTTT
cdr3_aa: CASRRGGSGNTEAFF

clone_size: .
j_call: TRBJ2-1
v_call: TRBV2
d_call: .
cdr3_nt: TGTGCCAGCAGTGAGGACTCATACAATGAGCAGTTCTTC
cdr3_aa: CASSEDSYNEQFF

clone_size: few
j_call: TRBJ2-6
v_call: TRBV7-9
d_call: .
cdr3_nt: TGTGCCAGCAGCTTGGCTCTTGATGCCCTCGTCTCGAGCTCTGGGGCCAACGTCCTGACTTTC
cdr3_aa: CASSLALDALVSSSGANVLTF

clone_size: once
j_call: TRBJ2-1
v_call: TRBV19
d_call: TRBD2
cdr3_nt: TGTGCCAGTAGTATGGGACTAGCGGGAGGGATCCTGGAGCAGTTCTTC
cdr3_aa: CASSMGLAGGILEQFF

clone_size: many
j_call: TRBJ1-2
v_call: TRBV4-3
d_call: TRBD1
cdr3_nt: TGCGCCAGCAGCCCCGTAGTGGGGACAGGCAACTATGGCTACACCTTC
cdr3_aa: CASSPVVGTGNYGYTF

clone_size: many
j_call: TRBJ2-4
v_call: TRBV2
d_call: TRBD1
cdr3_nt: TGTGCCAGCAACACCCAGGGGGATGGCATTCAGTACTTC
cdr3_aa: CASNTQGDGIQYF

clone_size: once
j_call: TRBJ2-1
v_call: TRBV6-2/TRBV6-3
d_call: TRBD2
cdr3_nt: TGTGCCAGCAGCTCTCGGACTAGCGGGTGTTACAATGAGCAGTTCTTC
cdr3_aa: CASSSRTSGCYNEQFF

clone_size: few
j_call: TRBJ1-3
v_call: TRBV30
d_call: .
cdr3_nt: TGTGCCTGGACGGGGGGACCTGGAAACACCATATATTTT
cdr3_aa: CAWTGGPGNTIYF

clone_size: many
j_call: TRBJ2-1
v_call: TRBV7-8
d_call: TRBD1
cdr3_nt: TGTGCCAGCAGCACCCGGACAGGGGGTACCTACAATGAGCAGTTCTTC
cdr3_aa: CASSTRTGGTYNEQFF

clone_size: .
j_call: TRBJ2-3
v_call: TRBV7-2
d_call: TRBD2
cdr3_nt: TGTGCCAGCAGCCCCCGAGATAGCGGGAGTATCGGTACGCAGTATTTT
cdr3_aa: CASSPRDSGSIGTQYF

clone_size: few
j_call: TRBJ1-2
v_call: TRBV29-1
d_call: .
cdr3_nt: TGCAGCGTTGAAGTTTGGCCAACGAATGGCTACACCTTC
cdr3_aa: CSVEVWPTNGYTF

clone_size: many
j_call: TRBJ2-7
v_call: TRBV28
d_call: .
cdr3_nt: TGTGCCAGCTCCGTTCGACTGGGTACCTACGAGCAGTACTTC
cdr3_aa: CASSVRLGTYEQYF

clone_size: .
j_call: TRBJ2-4
v_call: TRBV4-2
d_call: TRBD1
cdr3_nt: TGTGCCAGCAGCCAAGGGGACAGGGGAGAGGGCAAAAACATTCAGTACTTC
cdr3_aa: CASSQGDRGEGKNIQYF

clone_size: many
j_call: TRBJ2-3
v_call: TRBV7-2
d_call: .
cdr3_nt: TGTGCCAGCAGAGACCACGCAGGCCTTTTCACAGATACGCAGTATTTT
cdr3_aa: CASRDHAGLFTDTQYF

clone_size: many
j_call: TRBJ2-2
v_call: TRBV9
d_call: .
cdr3_nt: TGTGCCAGCAGCGTAAGAAGCCTCGTGGGTACCGGGGAGCTGTTTTTT
cdr3_aa: CASSVRSLVGTGELFF

clone_size: many
j_call: TRBJ2-3
v_call: TRBV6-2/TRBV6-3
d_call: TRBD1
cdr3_nt: TGTGCCGGATGGACAGGGGGCACAGATACGCAGTATTTT
cdr3_aa: CAGWTGGTDTQYF

clone_size: many
j_call: TRBJ2-7
v_call: TRBV20-1
d_call: .
cdr3_nt: TGCAGTGCTAAGATACCCTATGACCCTTACGAGCAGTACTTC
cdr3_aa: CSAKIPYDPYEQYF

clone_size: few
j_call: TRBJ2-5
v_call: TRBV7-2
d_call: .
cdr3_nt: TGTGCCAGCAGCCCACCGACAGTCCAAGAGACCCAGTACTTC
cdr3_aa: CASSPPTVQETQYF

clone_size: once
j_call: TRBJ1-5
v_call: TRBV7-3
d_call: .
cdr3_nt: TGTGCCAGCAGCTTACAGTACAATCAGCCCCAGCATTTT
cdr3_aa: CASSLQYNQPQHF